This T cell receptor beta chain derives from a study of neurological immune-mediated disorders. Points from the study as a whole: Falling below healthy controls, multiple sclerosis showed the least TCR clonal expansion, while HTLV-1-associated myelopathy showed the most.

This clonotype was counted a few times. Its specificity is unknown. Time point reported: technical triplicate 1. Per the germline V gene, CDR1 is DFQATT and CDR2 is SNEGSKA (reference sequence). Trimming left V 6 bases short and J 1 base short, with 13 bases between. This CDR3 has 13 amino acids. TCRdb passed the 5' RACE reads through MiXCR, listing each CDR3 protein once. The top ten hold roughly 3.7% of the sample, which has approximately 36,000 distinct CDR3 sequences, more than 9.5% seen once. This rearrangement joins TRBV20-1 to TRBJ2-7, with D possibly matching TRBD2 (6 bases). This clonotype was sampled from a man in his 60s with HTLV-1-associated myelopathy (HAM/TSP). Specimen: PBMCs. Here the CDR3 DNA reads TGCAGTGCCAGTGGGGGGTTTTCCTACGAGCAGTACTTC. This encodes CSASGGFSYEQYF.